This T cell receptor (beta chain) was sequenced for a study of T cell changes during pregnancy in multiple sclerosis. The CDR3 sequence is 13 residues long. CDR1 and CDR2 (germline): SGHRS, YFSETQ. The V end was cut by 2 bases, the J end by 0 bases, with 3 bases between. The repertoire was sequenced with immunoSEQ multiplex PCR; TCRdb's copy has only in-frame clones and lacks some. The sample carries 30,000 to 35,000 clones, less than 95% recorded once. The chain employs TRBV5-1 and TRBJ1-5; no definite D call. This sample comprised CD8+ T cells from peripheral blood mononuclear cells, obtained in the first trimester of pregnancy. This TCR came from a female donor with multiple sclerosis, enrolled in a pregnancy study. CDR3 nucleotides: TGCGCCAGCAGCTTATATAGCAATCAGCCCCAGCATTTT. Encoded protein: CASSLYSNQPQHF.